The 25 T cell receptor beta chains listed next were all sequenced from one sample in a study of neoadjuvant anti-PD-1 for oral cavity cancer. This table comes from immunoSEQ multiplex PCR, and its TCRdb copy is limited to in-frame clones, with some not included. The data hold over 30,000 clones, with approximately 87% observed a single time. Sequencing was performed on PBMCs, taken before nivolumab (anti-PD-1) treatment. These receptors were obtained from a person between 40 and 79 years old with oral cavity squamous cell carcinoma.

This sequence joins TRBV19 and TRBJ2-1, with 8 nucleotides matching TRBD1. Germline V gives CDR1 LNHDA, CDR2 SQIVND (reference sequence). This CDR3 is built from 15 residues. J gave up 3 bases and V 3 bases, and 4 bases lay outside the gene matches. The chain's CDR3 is CASSIRDRGYNEQFF. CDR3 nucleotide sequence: TGTGCCAGTAGTATTCGTGACAGGGGCTACAATGAGCAGTTCTTC.

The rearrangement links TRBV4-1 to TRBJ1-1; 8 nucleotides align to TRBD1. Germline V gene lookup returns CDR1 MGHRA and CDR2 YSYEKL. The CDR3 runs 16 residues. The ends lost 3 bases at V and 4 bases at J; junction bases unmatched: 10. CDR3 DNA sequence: TGCGCCAGCAGCCATTACAGGGGGGGCTTGGGCACTGAAGCTTTCTTT. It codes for CASSHYRGGLGTEAFF.

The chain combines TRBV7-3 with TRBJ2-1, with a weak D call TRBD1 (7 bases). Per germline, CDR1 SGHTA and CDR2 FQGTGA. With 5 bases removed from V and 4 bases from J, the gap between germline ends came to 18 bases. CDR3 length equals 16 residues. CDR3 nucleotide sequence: TGTGCCAGCAGCCCCCAGGCGGGACAGAATTACAATGAGCAGTTCTTC. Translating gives CASSPQAGQNYNEQFF.

The CDR3 DNA follows: TGTGCCAGCAGTGAAGGCTGGTCGGATAGCAATCAGCCCCAGCATTTT. Its protein product is CASSEGWSDSNQPQHF. The chain joins TRBV2 to TRBJ1-5; D is unresolved. With 1 base removed from V and 0 bases from J, the gap between germline ends came to 10 bases. Looked up from germline, CDR1 is SNHLY and CDR2 is FYNNEI. The CDR3 spans 16 residues.

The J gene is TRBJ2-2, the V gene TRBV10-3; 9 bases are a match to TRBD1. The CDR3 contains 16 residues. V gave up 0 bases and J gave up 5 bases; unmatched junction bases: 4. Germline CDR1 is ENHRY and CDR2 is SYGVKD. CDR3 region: CAISESRTGDTGELFF. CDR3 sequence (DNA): TGTGCCATCAGTGAGTCTCGGACAGGGGATACCGGGGAGCTGTTTTTT.

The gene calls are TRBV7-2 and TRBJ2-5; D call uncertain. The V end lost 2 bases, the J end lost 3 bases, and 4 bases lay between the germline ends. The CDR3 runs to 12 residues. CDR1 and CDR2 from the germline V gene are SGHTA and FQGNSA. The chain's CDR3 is CASSLQEETQYF. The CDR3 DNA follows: TGTGCCAGCAGCTTACAGGAAGAGACCCAGTACTTC. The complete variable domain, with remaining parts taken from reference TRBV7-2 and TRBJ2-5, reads GAGVSQSPSNKVTEKGKDVELRCDPISGHTALYWYRQSLGQGLEFLIYFQGNSAPDKSGLPSDRFSAERTGGSVSTLTIQRTQQEDSAVYLCASSLQEETQYFGPGTRLLVL.

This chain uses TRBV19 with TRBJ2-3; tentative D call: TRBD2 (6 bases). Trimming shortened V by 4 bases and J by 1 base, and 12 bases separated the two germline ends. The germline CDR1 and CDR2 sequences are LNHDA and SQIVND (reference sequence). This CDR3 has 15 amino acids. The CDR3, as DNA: TGTGCCAGTAGTAGGGGGACTTTGGGCACAGATACGCAGTATTTT. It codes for CASSRGTLGTDTQYF.

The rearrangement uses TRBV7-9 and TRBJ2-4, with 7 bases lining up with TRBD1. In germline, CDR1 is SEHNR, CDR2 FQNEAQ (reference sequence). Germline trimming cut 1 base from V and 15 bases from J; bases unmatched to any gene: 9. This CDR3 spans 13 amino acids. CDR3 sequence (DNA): TGTGCCAGCAGCTTAGAGGGGGCTACATCCCCGTACTTC. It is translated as CASSLEGATSPYF.

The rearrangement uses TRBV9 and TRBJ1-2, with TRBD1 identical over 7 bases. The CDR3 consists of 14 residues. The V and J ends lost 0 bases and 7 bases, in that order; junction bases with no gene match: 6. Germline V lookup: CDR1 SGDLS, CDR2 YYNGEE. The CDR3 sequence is CASSVVIGGGGYTF. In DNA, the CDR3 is TGTGCCAGCAGCGTAGTGATAGGGGGCGGTGGCTACACCTTC.

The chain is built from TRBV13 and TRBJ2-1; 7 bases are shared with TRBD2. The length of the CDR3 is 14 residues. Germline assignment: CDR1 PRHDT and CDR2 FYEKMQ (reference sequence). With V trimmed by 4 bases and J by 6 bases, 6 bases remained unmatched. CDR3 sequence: CASSWRTSPNEQFF. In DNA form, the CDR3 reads TGTGCCAGCAGCTGGAGGACTAGTCCCAATGAGCAGTTCTTC.

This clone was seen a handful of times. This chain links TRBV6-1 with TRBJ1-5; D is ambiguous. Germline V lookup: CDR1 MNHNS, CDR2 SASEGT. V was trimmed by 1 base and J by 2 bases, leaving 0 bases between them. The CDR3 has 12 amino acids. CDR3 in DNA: TGTGCCAGCAGTGAAGGCAATCAGCCCCAGCATTTT. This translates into CASSEGNQPQHF.

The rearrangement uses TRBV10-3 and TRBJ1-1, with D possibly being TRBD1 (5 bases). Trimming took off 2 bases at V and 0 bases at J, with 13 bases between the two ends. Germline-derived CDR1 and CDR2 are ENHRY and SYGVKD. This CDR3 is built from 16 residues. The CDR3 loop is CAISEKGVKMNTEAFF. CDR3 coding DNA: TGTGCCATCAGTGAGAAAGGGGTAAAAATGAACACTGAAGCTTTCTTT.

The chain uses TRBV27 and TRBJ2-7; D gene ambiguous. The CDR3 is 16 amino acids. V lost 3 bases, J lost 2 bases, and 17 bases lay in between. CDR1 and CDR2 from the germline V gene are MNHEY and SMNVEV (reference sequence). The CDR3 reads CASSFSGWAEPYEQYF. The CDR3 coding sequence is TGTGCCAGCAGTTTTTCTGGGTGGGCAGAACCCTACGAGCAGTACTTC.

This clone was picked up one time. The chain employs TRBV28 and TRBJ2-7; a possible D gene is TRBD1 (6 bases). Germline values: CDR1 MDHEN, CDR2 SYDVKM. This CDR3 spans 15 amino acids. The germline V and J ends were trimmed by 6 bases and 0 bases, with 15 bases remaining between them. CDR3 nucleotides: TGTGCCAGCAGCTCAGGGGTTGCAGTCTCCTACGAGCAGTACTTC. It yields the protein CASSSGVAVSYEQYF.

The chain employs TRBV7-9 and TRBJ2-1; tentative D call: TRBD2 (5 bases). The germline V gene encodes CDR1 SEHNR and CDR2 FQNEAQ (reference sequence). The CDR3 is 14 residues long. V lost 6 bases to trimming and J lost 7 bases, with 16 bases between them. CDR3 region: CASRAVDGRNEQFF. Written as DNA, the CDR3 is TGTGCCAGCAGAGCGGTGGATGGACGGAATGAGCAGTTCTTC.

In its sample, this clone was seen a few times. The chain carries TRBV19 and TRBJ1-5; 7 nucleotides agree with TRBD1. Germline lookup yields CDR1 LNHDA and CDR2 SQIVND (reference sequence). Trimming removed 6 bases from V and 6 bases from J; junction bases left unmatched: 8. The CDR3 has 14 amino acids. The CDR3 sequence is CASSTQGRFQPQHF. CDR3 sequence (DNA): TGTGCCAGTAGCACACAGGGGAGGTTTCAGCCCCAGCATTTT.

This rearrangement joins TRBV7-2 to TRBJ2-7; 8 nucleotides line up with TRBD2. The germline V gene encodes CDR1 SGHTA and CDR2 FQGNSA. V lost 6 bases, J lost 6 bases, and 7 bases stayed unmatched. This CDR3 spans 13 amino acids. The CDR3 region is CASRDGGAGEQYF. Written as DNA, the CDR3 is TGTGCCAGCAGGGACGGGGGGGCTGGCGAGCAGTACTTC.

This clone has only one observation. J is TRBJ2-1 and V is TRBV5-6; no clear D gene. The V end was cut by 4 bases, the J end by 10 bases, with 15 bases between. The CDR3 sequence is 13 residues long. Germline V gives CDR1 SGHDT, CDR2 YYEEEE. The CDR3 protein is CASSPLLAVEQFF. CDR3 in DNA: TGTGCCAGCAGCCCTCTCTTAGCCGTCGAGCAGTTCTTC.

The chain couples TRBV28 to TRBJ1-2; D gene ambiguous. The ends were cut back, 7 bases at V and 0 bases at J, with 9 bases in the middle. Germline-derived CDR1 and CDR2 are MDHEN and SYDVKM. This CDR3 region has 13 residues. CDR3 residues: CASTTPANYGYTF. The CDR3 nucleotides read TGTGCCAGCACCACCCCAGCTAACTATGGCTACACCTTC.

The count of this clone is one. The CDR3, as DNA: TGTGCCAGTAGTATAGGGCGTACAGTGGGGACCCAGTACTTC. Translation: CASSIGRTVGTQYF. The V gene is TRBV19, the J gene TRBJ2-5, with D hard to call. Trimming took off 1 base at V and 7 bases at J, with 13 bases between the two ends. Germline values: CDR1 LNHDA, CDR2 SQIVND (reference sequence). This CDR3 has 14 residues.

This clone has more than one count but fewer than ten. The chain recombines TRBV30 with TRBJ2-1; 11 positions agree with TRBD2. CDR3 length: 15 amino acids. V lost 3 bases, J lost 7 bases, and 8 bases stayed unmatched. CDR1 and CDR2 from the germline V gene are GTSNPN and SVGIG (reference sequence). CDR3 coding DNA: TGTGCCTGGAGCGTAGCGGGGGGGGTGATGAATGAGCAGTTCTTC. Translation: CAWSVAGGVMNEQFF. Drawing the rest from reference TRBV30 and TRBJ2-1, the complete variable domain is SQTIHQWPATLVQPVGSPLSLECTVEGTSNPNLYWYRQAAGRGLQLLFYSVGIGQISSEVPQNLSASRPQDRQFILSSKKLLLSDSGFYLCAWSVAGGVMNEQFFGPGTRLTVL.

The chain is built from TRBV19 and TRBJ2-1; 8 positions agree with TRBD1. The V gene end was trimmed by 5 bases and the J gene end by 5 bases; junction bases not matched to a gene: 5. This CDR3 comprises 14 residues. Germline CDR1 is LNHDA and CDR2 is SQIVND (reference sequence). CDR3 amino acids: CASSWKTGDNEQFF. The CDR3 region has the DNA TGTGCCAGTAGTTGGAAGACAGGGGACAATGAGCAGTTCTTC.

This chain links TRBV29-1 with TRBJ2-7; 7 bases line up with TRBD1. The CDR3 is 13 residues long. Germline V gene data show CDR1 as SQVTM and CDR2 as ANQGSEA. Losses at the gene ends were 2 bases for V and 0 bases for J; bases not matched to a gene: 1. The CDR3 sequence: CSVEQGVSYEQYF. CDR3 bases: TGCAGCGTTGAACAGGGGGTCTCCTACGAGCAGTACTTC.

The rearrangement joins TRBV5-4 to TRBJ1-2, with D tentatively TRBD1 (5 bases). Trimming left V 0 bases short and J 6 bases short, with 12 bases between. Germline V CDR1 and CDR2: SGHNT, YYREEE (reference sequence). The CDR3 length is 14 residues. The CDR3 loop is CASSLDQGWDGYTF. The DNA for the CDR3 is TGTGCCAGCAGCTTGGACCAGGGTTGGGATGGCTACACCTTC.

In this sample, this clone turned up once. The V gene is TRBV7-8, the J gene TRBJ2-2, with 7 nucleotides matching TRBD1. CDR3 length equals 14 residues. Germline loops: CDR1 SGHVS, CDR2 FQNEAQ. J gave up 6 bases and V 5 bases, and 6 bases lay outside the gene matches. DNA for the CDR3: TGTGCCAGCAGCCCCCCGGGACAGCCCGGGGAGCTGTTTTTT. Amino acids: CASSPPGQPGELFF.